This TCR beta chain was obtained from a study of neurological immune-mediated disorders. Study-level results: In HTLV-1-associated myelopathy, TCR clonal expansion was greatest, and in multiple sclerosis it was least, below healthy controls.

5'RACE with 10-nucleotide random UMIs generated the cDNA. Every sequencing run returned over 200 million TCR-beta sequences, which were derived from 15-18 subjects. TCRdb passed the 5' RACE reads through MiXCR, listing each CDR3 protein once. The top ten hold 1.3% of the sample, which has about 120,000 distinct CDR3 sequences, roughly 3.2% seen once. Germline assignment: CDR1 SGHRS and CDR2 YFSETQ. The CDR3 runs 12 residues. Trimming shortened V by 3 bases and J by 8 bases, and 11 bases separated the two germline ends. With regard to this clonotype: Its antigen remains unidentified. Given a much more abundant clone one base away, this may be a read error. The missing conserved phenylalanine or tryptophan at the end of this CDR3 makes a read error likely.

Material: PBMCs. The chain couples TRBV5-1 to TRBJ1-2, with no clear D. The receptor's source is a woman aged 25 to 45 with multiple sclerosis. CDR3 coding DNA: TGCGCCAGCAGCTCAGACGGGCGCGGCTACACCATC. Translation: CASSSDGRGYTI.